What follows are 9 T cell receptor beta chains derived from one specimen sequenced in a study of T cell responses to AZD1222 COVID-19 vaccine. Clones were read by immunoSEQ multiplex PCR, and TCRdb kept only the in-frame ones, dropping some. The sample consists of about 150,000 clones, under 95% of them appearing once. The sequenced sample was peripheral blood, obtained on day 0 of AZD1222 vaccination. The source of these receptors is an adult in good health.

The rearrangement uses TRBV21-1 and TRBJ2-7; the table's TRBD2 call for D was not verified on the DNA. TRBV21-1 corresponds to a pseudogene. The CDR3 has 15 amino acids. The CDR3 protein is CASTPRGGRSYEQYF. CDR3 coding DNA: TGTGCCAGCACCCCACGGGGCGGGAGATCCTACGAGCAGTACTTC.

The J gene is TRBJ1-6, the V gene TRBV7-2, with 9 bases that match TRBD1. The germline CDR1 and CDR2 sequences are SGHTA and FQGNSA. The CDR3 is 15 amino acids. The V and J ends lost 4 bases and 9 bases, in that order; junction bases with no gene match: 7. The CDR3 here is CASSSQGAGGSPLHF. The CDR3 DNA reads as TGTGCCAGCAGCTCACAGGGGGCCGGGGGTTCACCCCTCCACTTT.

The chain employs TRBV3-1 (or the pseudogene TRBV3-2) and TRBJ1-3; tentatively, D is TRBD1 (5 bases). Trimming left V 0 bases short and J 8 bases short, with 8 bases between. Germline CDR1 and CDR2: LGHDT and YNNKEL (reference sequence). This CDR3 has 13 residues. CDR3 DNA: TGTGCCAGCAGCCAAGAGGGGGAGGACACCATATATTTT. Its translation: CASSQEGEDTIYF.

CDR3 sequence (DNA): TGTGCCAGCAGCCCGGGACAGGGAACGGAAGAGCAGTACTTC. Protein sequence: CASSPGQGTEEQYF. The chain links TRBV28 to TRBJ2-7; 9 bases align to TRBD1. From germline, CDR1 is MDHEN and CDR2 SYDVKM. This CDR3 spans 14 amino acids. Trimming cost V 6 bases and J 7 bases; bases outside gene matches: 10.

CDR3 sequence: CASSQDLAGGPQYF. The CDR3, as DNA: TGTGCCAGCAGCCAAGATTTGGCAGGTGGTCCACAGTACTTC. The gene calls are TRBV14 and TRBJ2-4, with no clear D. This CDR3 has 14 residues. The V gene lost 0 bases and the J gene lost 13 bases, with 16 bases spanning the gap. Germline loops: CDR1 SGHDN, CDR2 FVKESK.

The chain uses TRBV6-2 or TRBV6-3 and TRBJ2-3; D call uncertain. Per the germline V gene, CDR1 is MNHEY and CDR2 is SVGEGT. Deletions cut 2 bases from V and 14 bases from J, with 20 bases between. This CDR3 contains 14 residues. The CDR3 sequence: CASSYGEGMDKAYF. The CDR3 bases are TGTGCCAGCAGTTACGGGGAAGGTATGGATAAAGCGTATTTT.

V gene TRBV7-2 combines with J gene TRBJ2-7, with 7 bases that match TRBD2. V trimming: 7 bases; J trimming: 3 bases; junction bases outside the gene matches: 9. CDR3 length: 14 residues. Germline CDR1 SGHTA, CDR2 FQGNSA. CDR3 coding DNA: TGTGCCAGCAACCAGTGGGGGGGAGGCTACGAGCAGTACTTC. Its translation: CASNQWGGGYEQYF.

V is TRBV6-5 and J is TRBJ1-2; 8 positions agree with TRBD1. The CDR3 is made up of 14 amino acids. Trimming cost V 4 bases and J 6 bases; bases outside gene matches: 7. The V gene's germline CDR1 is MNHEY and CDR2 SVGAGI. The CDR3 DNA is TGTGCCAGCAGTTCCAAGACAGGGGCCGATGGCTACACCTTC. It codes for CASSSKTGADGYTF.

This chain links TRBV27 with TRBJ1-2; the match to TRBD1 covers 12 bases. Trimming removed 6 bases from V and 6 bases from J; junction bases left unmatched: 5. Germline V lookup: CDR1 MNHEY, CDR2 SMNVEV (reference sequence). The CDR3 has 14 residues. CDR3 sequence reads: CASRGGQGAHGYTF. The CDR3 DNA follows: TGTGCCAGCAGGGGGGGACAGGGGGCGCATGGCTACACCTTC.